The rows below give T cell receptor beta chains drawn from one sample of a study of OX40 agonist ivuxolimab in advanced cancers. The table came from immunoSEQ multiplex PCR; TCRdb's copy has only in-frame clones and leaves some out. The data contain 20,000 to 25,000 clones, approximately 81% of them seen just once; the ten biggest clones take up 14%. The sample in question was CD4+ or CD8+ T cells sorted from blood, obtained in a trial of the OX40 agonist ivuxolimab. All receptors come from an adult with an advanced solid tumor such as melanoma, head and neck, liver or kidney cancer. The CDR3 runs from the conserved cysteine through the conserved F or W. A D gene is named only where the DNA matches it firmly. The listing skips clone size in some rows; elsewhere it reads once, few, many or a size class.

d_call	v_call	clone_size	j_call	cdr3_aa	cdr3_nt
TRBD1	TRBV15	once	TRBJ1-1	CATSRGGSWGTGSTEAFF	TGTGCCACCAGCAGAGGAGGTTCGTGGGGGACAGGGTCCACTGAAGCTTTCTTT
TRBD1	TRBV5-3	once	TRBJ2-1	CARSLPGTGFDEQFF	TGTGCCAGAAGCCTCCCCGGGACAGGGTTTGATGAGCAGTTCTTC
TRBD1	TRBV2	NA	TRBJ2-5	CARSDRGMQETQYF	TGTGCCAGGTCGGACAGGGGGATGCAAGAGACCCAGTACTTC
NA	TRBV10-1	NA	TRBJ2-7	CASSGGRKPYEQYF	TGCGCCAGCAGCGGAGGGCGAAAGCCCTACGAGCAGTACTTC
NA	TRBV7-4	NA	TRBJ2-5	CASSLIAGKETQYF	TGTGCCAGCAGCTTAATCGCGGGTAAAGAGACCCAGTACTTC
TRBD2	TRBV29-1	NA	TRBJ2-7	CSVESGASYEQYF	TGCAGCGTTGAAAGCGGGGCCTCCTACGAGCAGTACTTC
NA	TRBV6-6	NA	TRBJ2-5	CASSYSEGSETQYF	TGTGCCAGCAGTTACTCGGAAGGGTCGGAGACCCAGTACTTC
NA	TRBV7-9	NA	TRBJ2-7	CASSGRDVFGEQYF	TGTGCCAGCAGCGGCCGGGACGTGTTCGGGGAGCAGTACTTC
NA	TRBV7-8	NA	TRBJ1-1	CASSPPSGNTEAFF	TGTGCCAGCAGCCCACCCTCAGGGAACACTGAAGCTTTCTTT
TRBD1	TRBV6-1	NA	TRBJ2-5	CASSEMGTRTGGEETQYF	TGTGCCAGCAGTGAAATGGGGACCCGGACAGGGGGCGAGGAGACCCAGTACTTC
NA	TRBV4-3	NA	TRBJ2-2	CASSQDRKDTGELFF	TGCGCCAGCAGCCAAGATCGGAAGGACACCGGGGAGCTGTTTTTT
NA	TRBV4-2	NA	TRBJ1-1	CASSPPGHNTEAFF	TGTGCCAGCAGCCCTCCGGGACATAACACTGAAGCTTTCTTT
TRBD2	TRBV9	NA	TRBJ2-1	CASSVEGTTLDNEQFF	TGTGCCAGCAGCGTAGAGGGGACTACATTAGACAATGAGCAGTTCTTC
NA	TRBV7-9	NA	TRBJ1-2	CASSSDGYTF	TGTGCCAGCAGCTCAGATGGCTACACCTTC
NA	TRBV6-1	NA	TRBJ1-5	CASSKGFNQPQHF	TGTGCCAGCAGCAAGGGCTTCAATCAGCCCCAGCATTTT
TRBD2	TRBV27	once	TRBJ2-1	CASSLSAGDSYNEQFF	TGTGCCAGCAGTTTATCTGCGGGGGACTCCTACAATGAGCAGTTCTTC
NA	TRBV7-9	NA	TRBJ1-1	CASSLVKGITEAFF	TGTGCCAGCAGCTTAGTCAAAGGGATTACTGAAGCTTTCTTT
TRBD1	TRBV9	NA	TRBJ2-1	CASSARDRPSGEQFF	TGTGCCAGCAGCGCCCGGGACAGGCCTTCGGGTGAGCAGTTCTTC
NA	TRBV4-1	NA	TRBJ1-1	CASSPPGAATEAFF	TGCGCCAGCAGCCCCCCCGGGGCCGCCACTGAAGCTTTCTTT
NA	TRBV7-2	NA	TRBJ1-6	CASSADFRRQPNSPLHF	TGTGCCAGCAGCGCAGATTTCCGCAGACAACCTAATTCACCCCTCCACTTT
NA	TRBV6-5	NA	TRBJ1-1	CASSSGVVVTEAFF	TGTGCCAGCAGTTCAGGGGTCGTTGTCACTGAAGCTTTCTTT
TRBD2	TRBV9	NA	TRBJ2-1	CASNMGLAGGGSNNEQFF	TGTGCCAGCAACATGGGACTAGCGGGGGGCGGTTCCAACAATGAGCAGTTCTTC
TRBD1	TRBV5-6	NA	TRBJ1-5	CASSLEPIGTGYSNQPQHF	TGTGCCAGCAGCTTGGAGCCGATTGGGACAGGGTATAGCAATCAGCCCCAGCATTTT
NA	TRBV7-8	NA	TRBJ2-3	CASSLRVEAADTQYF	TGTGCCAGCAGCTTACGGGTGGAGGCCGCAGATACGCAGTATTTT
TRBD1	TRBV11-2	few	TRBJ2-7	CASSLEDRVEEQYF	TGTGCCAGCAGCTTAGAGGACAGGGTGGAAGAGCAGTACTTC
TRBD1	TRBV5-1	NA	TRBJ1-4	CASRRTGGRLATNEKLFF	TGCGCCAGCCGCAGGACAGGGGGACGACTAGCAACTAATGAAAAACTGTTTTTT
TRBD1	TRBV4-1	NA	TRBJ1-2	CASSQATGGLYGYTF	TGCGCCAGCAGCCAAGCGACAGGGGGATTATATGGCTACACCTTC